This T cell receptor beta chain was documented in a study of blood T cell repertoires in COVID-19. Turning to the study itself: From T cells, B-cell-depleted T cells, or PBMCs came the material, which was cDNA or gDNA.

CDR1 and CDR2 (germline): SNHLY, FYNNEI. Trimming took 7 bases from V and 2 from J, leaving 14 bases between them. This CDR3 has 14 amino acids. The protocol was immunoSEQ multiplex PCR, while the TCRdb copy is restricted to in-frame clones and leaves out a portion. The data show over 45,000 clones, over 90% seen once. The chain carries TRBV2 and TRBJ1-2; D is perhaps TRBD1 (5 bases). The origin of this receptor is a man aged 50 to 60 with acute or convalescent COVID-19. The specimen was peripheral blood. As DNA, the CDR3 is TGTGCCAGCAAGTTTGGGCAGGGAAACTATGGCTACACCTTC. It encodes CASKFGQGNYGYTF.